Listed here are 15 T cell receptor beta chains from one sample, sequenced in a study of T cells in women clearing cervical HPV infection. Generated by immunoSEQ multiplex PCR, the TCRdb table keeps only in-frame clones and is missing some. Recorded for this sample: 25,000 to 35,000 clones. Sequences were obtained from blood buffy coat. The receptors here all came from a woman between 18 and 69 years old with a cervical HPV16 infection that either progressed to CIN3+ or cleared (not recorded which).

To note about this clone: The read stops 3 residues short of the end of the CDR3; the missing end is completed from the germline J gene. The chain recombines TRBV18 with TRBJ2-2, with TRBD1 matching over 7 bases. The CDR3 has 15 amino acids. After removal of 3 bases from V and 4 bases from J, the junction contained 5 bases not matched to a gene. CDR1 KGHSH and CDR2 LQKENI come from the germline V gene. CDR3 sequence reads: CASSPTGYRTGELFF. The covered CDR3 bases are TGTGCCAGCTCACCGACAGGGTATCGCACCGGGGAG.

A word on this clone: The read ends 3 residues before the CDR3 terminus; that terminus is restored from the germline J gene. The chain links TRBV29-1 to TRBJ2-1; 7 bases agree with TRBD2. The CDR3 covers 14 residues. Germline V gene sequence: CDR1 SQVTM, CDR2 ANQGSEA. Trimming at V came to 4 bases and at J to 4 bases, leaving 7 bases not matched to a gene. The CDR3 DNA, read in part, is TGCAGCGTTGGGCTTAGCGGGTCATACAATGAG. This translates into CSVGLSGSYNE. The CDR3 in full is CSVGLSGSYNEQFF.

On this clone itself: Coverage ceases 3 residues before the CDR3 finishes, and the germline J gene fills in the end. The V gene is TRBV10-3, the J gene TRBJ2-2, with a tentative D call TRBD1 (5 bases). The CDR3 length is 13 residues. The V gene lost 6 bases and the J gene lost 5 bases, with 10 bases spanning the gap. The germline CDR1 and CDR2 sequences are ENHRY and SYGVKD. The CDR3 sequence: CAISTAGTGELFF. CDR3 DNA, as far as it was read: TGTGCCATCAGCACCGCAGGGACCGGGGAG.

Concerning this clone: Mismatch with germline at one junction end may stem from a read error. The read comes to an end 3 residues before the CDR3 does, leaving the germline J gene to fill in the end. This rearrangement joins TRBV2 to TRBJ2-3; a possible D gene is TRBD1 (6 bases). The CDR3 has 14 amino acids. CDR1 SNHLY and CDR2 FYNNEI come from the germline V gene. Incomplete CDR3 DNA: TGTGCCAGCAGTGAGAAGGGTTGGACAGAGACG. Translated: CASSEKGWTET. The whole CDR3 is CASSEKGWTETQYF.

Points on this clone: The CDR3 extends 3 residues past the end of the read, so its final part is completed from the germline J gene. The V and J genes are TRBV5-1 and TRBJ2-2; 7 positions agree with TRBD2. Per the germline V gene, CDR1 is SGHRS and CDR2 is YFSETQ. J gave up 4 bases and V 6 bases, and 3 bases lay outside the gene matches. The CDR3 loop spans 13 amino acids. The sequenced CDR3 bases are TGCGCCAGCACCCCTAGCGGCACCGGGGAG. Its protein is CASTPSGTGE. The entire CDR3 reads CASTPSGTGELFF.

As concerns this clone: Coverage ceases 3 residues before the CDR3 finishes, and the germline J gene fills in the end. This chain links TRBV6-8 with TRBJ1-1; possible D gene TRBD1, 5 bases. The V and J ends lost 11 bases and 0 bases respectively, with 22 bases between them. The CDR3 covers 16 residues. CDR1 and CDR2 from the germline V gene are MNHGY and SAAAGT. The CDR3 protein is CAEEPGSFNMNTEAFF. The DNA read from the CDR3 is TGTGCCGAAGAACCAGGGTCTTTCAACATGAACACTGAA.

To note about this clone: The CDR3 end lies 3 residues beyond the end of the read and is filled in from the germline J gene. The V gene is TRBV30, the J gene TRBJ1-6; a weak D match, TRBD1 (6 bases). The germline gives CDR1 GTSNPN, CDR2 SVGIG (reference sequence). This CDR3 comprises 12 residues. The V end lost 8 bases, the J end lost 10 bases, and 15 bases lay between the germline ends. CDR3 DNA (partial): TGTGCCCTAAAGGACAGTTGGTCACCC. This translates into CALKDSWSP. The entire CDR3 reads CALKDSWSPLHF.

For this clone: The read comes to an end 3 residues before the CDR3 does, leaving the germline J gene to fill in the end. This chain links TRBV5-1 with TRBJ1-4; D is possibly TRBD1 (5 bases). The V gene's germline CDR1 is SGHRS and CDR2 YFSETQ. The CDR3 is 13 amino acids. The V and J ends lost 6 bases and 8 bases respectively, with 14 bases between them. The part of the CDR3 DNA that was read is TGCGCCAGCAAACAGGCTTTTGGAGAAAAA. Protein product: CASKQAFGEK. The CDR3 in full is CASKQAFGEKLFF. The whole variable domain, filled in from reference TRBV5-1 and TRBJ1-4, reads KAGVTQTPRYLIKTRGQQVTLSCSPISGHRSVSWYQQTPGQGLQFLFEYFSETQRNKGNFPGRFSGRQFSNSRSEMNVSTLELGDSALYLCASKQAFGEKLFFGSGTQLSVL.

The CDR3 loop reads CASRRLAGGPSEQYF. The sequenced CDR3 bases are TGTGCCAGCAGAAGACTAGCGGGAGGGCCAAGCGAG. The chain carries TRBV28 and TRBJ2-7, with TRBD2 identical over 14 bases. The CDR3 is cut off 3 residues early in the read; its end comes from the germline J gene. The CDR3 contains 15 residues. CDR1 and CDR2 from the germline V gene are MDHEN and SYDVKM. After removal of 6 bases from V and 6 bases from J, the junction contained 7 bases not matched to a gene.

The CDR3 sequence: CASSPRRSSYNDYTF. The sequenced part of the CDR3 DNA is TGTGCCAGCTCACCACGCAGGAGCTCCTACAATGAC. This chain connects TRBV18 to TRBJ1-2; D gene unclear. The CDR3 end falls 3 residues outside the read, so it is completed with the germline J gene. Per germline, CDR1 KGHSH and CDR2 LQKENI. The CDR3 loop spans 15 amino acids.

Turning to this clone: The read ends 3 residues shy of where the CDR3 ends; the end is completed using the germline J gene. V gene TRBV10-1 combines with J gene TRBJ2-1; D is possibly TRBD1 (7 bases). V lost 5 bases to trimming and J lost 9 bases, with 20 bases between them. This CDR3 is built from 15 residues. Germline V CDR1 and CDR2: WNHNN, SYGVQD (reference sequence). CDR3 DNA (partial): TGCGCCAGCAGTCTTGGCAGGGGGGCTGGTGCTGAG. Translating it yields CASSLGRGAGAE. The full CDR3 protein reads CASSLGRGAGAEQFF.

A word on this clone: The read is 3 residues too short to cover the CDR3 end, so that end is filled in from the germline J gene. The chain has TRBV20-1 and TRBJ1-2, with a weak D call TRBD1 (5 bases). There are 15 residues in the CDR3. CDR1 DFQATT and CDR2 SNEGSKA come from the germline V gene (reference sequence). The sequenced CDR3 bases are TGCAGTGCTAGAGAGCCATACGGGGGTATCTACGAC. Residues: CSAREPYGGIYD. The full CDR3 sequence reads CSAREPYGGIYDYTF.

Note on this clone: The read stops 3 residues short of the end of the CDR3; the missing end is completed from the germline J gene. This chain connects TRBV4-1 to TRBJ2-7; no firm D call. This CDR3 is built from 15 residues. Between the trimmed V and J ends, which lost 0 bases and 3 bases, there was a span of 12 bases. Germline loops: CDR1 MGHRA, CDR2 YSYEKL. CDR3 amino acids: CASSQDHRSIYEQYF. CDR3 bases read: TGCGCCAGCAGCCAAGATCACAGATCGATCTACGAG.

In the case of this clone: Read coverage stops 3 residues before the CDR3 terminus; the germline J gene supplies the remainder. The chain uses TRBV2 and TRBJ2-3; TRBD1 matches at 9 bases. Germline values: CDR1 SNHLY, CDR2 FYNNEI. The CDR3 consists of 12 residues. Trimming removed 6 bases from V and 8 bases from J; junction bases left unmatched: 3. CDR3 residues: CASRGTGTTQYF. The CDR3 DNA, read in part, is TGTGCCAGCAGAGGGACAGGGACTACG.

Note on this clone: The read is 3 residues too short to cover the CDR3 end, so that end is filled in from the germline J gene. The chain joins TRBV20-1 to TRBJ1-2, with D perhaps matching TRBD1 (5 bases). Per the germline V gene, CDR1 is DFQATT and CDR2 is SNEGSKA (reference sequence). The CDR3 extends over 14 amino acids. V was shortened by 4 bases and J by 2 bases, with 14 bases between the two germline ends. CDR3 bases read: TGCAGTGCTACTTTAAGACAGCTAAACTATGGC. Its protein is CSATLRQLNYG. From start to end, the CDR3 is CSATLRQLNYGYTF.